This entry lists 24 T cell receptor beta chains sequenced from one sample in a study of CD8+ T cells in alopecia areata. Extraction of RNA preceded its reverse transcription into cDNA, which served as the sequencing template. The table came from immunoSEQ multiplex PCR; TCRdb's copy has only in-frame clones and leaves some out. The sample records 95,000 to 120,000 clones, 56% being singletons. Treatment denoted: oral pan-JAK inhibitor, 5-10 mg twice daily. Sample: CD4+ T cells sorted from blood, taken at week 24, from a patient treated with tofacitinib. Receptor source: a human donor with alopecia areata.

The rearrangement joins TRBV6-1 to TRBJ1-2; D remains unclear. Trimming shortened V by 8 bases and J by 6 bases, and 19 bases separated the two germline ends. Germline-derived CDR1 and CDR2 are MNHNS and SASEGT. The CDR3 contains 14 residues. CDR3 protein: CASALVGRFHGYTF. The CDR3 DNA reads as TGTGCCAGCGCCCTGGTAGGACGCTTTCATGGCTACACCTTC.

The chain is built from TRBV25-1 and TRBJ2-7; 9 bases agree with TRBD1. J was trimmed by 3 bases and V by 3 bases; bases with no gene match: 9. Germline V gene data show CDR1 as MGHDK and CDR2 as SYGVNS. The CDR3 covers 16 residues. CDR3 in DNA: TGTGCCAGCAGTGACGCCGGACAGGGGAGTGTCTACGAGCAGTACTTC. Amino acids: CASSDAGQGSVYEQYF.

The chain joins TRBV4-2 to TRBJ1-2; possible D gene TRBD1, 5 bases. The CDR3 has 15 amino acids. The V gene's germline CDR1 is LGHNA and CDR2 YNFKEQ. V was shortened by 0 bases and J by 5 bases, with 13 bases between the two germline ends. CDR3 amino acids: CASSQDQRQGYGYTF. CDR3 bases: TGTGCCAGCAGCCAAGATCAGCGGCAGGGTTATGGCTACACCTTC.

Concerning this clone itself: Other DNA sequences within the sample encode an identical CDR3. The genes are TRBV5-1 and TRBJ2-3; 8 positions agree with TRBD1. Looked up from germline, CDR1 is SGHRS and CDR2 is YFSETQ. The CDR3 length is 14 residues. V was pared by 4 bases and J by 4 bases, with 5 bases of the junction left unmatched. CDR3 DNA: TGCGCCAGCAGCCTCGGACAGGGTCCAGATACGCAGTATTTT. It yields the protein CASSLGQGPDTQYF.

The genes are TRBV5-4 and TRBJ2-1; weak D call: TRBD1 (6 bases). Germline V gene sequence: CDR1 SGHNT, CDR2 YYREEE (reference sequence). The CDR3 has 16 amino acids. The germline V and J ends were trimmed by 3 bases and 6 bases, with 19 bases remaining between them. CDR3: CASSSWGPSGSNEQFF. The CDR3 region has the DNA TGTGCCAGCAGCTCTTGGGGGCCCTCTGGGTCCAATGAGCAGTTCTTC.

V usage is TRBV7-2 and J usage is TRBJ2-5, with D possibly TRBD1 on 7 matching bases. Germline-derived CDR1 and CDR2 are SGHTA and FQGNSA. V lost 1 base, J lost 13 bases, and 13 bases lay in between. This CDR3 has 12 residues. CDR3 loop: CASSLEEGAVYF. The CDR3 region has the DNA TGTGCCAGCAGCTTAGAGGAGGGGGCTGTGTACTTC.

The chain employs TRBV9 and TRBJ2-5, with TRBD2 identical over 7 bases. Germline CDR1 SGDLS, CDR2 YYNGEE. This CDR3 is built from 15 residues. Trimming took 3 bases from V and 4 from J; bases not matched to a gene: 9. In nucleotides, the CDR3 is TGTGCCAGCAGCGGCGGGACTATCCAGGGAGAGACCCAGTACTTC. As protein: CASSGGTIQGETQYF. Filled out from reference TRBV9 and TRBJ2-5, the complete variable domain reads DSGVTQTPKHLITATGQRVTLRCSPRSGDLSVYWYQQSLDQGLQFLIQYYNGEERAKGNILERFSAQQFPDLHSELNLSSLELGDSALYFCASSGGTIQGETQYFGPGTRLLVL.

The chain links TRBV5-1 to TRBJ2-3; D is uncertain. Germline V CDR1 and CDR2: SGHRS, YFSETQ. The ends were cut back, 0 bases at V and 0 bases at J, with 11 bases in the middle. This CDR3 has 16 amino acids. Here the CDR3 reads CASSLGRLGSTDTQYF. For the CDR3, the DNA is TGCGCCAGCAGCTTGGGCAGGCTGGGTAGCACAGATACGCAGTATTTT.

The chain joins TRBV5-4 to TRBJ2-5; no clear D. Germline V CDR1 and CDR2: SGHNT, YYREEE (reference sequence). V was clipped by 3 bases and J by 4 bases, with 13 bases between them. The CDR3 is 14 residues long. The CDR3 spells CASSSDLVGETQYF. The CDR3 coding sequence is TGTGCCAGCAGCTCGGACCTTGTCGGAGAGACCCAGTACTTC.

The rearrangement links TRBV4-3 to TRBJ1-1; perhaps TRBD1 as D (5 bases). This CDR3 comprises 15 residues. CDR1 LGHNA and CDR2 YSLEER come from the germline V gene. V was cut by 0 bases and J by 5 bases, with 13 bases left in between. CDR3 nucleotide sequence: TGCGCCAGCAGCCAAGAGTTACGGGGGTGGACTGAAGCTTTCTTT. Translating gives CASSQELRGWTEAFF.

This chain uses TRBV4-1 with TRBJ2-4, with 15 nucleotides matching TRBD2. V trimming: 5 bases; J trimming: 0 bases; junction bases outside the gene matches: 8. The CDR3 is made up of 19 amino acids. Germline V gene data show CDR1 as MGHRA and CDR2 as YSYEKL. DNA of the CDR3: TGCGCCAGCAGCTGGACTAGCGGGGGGGAAAGTGGAGCCAAAAACATTCAGTACTTC. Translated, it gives CASSWTSGGESGAKNIQYF.

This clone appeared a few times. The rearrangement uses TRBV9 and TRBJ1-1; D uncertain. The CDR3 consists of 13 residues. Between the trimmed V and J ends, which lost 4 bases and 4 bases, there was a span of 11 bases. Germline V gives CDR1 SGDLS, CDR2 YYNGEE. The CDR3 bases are TGTGCCAGCAGCAGCCAGGTGGGCACTGAAGCTTTCTTT. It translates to CASSSQVGTEAFF.

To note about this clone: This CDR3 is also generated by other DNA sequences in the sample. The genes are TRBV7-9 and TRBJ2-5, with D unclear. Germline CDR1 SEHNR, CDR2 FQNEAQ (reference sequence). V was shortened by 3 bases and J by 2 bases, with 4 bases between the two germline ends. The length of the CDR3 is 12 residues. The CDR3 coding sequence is TGTGCCAGCAGCTTGGGGCAAGAGACCCAGTACTTC. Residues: CASSLGQETQYF. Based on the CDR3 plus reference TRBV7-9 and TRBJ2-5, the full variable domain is DTGVSQNPRHKITKRGQNVTFRCDPISEHNRLYWYRQTLGQGPEFLTYFQNEAQLEKSRLLSDRFSAERPKGSFSTLEIQRTEQGDSAMYLCASSLGQETQYFGPGTRLLVL.

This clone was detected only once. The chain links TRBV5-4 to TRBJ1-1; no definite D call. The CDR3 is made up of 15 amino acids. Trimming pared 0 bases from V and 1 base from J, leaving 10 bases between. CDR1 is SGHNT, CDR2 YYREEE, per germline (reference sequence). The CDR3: CASSLGKVPNTEAFF. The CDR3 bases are TGTGCCAGCAGCTTGGGGAAGGTCCCGAACACTGAAGCTTTCTTT.

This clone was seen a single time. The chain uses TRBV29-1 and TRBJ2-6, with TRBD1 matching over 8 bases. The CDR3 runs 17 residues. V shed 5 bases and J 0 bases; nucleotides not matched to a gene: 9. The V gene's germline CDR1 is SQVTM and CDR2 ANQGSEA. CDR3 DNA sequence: TGCAGCGTTTCGGGACAGGACATACTCTCTGGGGCCAACGTCCTGACTTTC. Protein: CSVSGQDILSGANVLTF. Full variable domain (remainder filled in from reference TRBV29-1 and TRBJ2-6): SAVISQKPSRDICQRGTSLTIQCQVDSQVTMMFWYRQQPGQSLTLIATANQGSEATYESGFVIDKFPISRPNLTFSTLTVSNMSPEDSSIYLCSVSGQDILSGANVLTFGAGSRLTVL.

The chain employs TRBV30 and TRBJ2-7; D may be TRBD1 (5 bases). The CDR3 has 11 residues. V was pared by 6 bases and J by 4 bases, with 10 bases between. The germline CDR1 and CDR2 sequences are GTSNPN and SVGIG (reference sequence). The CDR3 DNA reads TGTGCCTGTGGCAGGGCTTACGAGCAGTACTTC. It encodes CACGRAYEQYF.

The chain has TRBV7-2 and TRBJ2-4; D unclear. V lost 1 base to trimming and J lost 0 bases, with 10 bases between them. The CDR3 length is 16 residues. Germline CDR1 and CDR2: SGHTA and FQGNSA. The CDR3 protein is CASSLEIRLAKNIQYF. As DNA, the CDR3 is TGTGCCAGCAGCTTAGAGATAAGGCTAGCCAAAAACATTCAGTACTTC.

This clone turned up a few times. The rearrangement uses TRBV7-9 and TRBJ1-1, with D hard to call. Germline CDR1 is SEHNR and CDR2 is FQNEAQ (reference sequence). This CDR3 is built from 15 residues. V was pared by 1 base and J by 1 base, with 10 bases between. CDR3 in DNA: TGTGCCAGCAGCTTAGTCTTGGCGCGGAACACTGAAGCTTTCTTT. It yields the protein CASSLVLARNTEAFF.

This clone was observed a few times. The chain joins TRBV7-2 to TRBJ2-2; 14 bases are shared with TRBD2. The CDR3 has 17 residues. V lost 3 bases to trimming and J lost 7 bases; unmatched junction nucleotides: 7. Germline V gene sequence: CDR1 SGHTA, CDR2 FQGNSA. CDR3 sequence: CASSFGTSGGKLGELFF. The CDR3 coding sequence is TGTGCCAGCAGCTTCGGGACTAGCGGGGGCAAGCTCGGGGAGCTGTTTTTT.

In nucleotides, the CDR3 is TGCAGCGTTGAACGGGAGAATGGCTACACCTTC. It encodes CSVERENGYTF. The chain employs TRBV29-1 and TRBJ1-2; D is unclear. V lost 2 bases and J 6 bases, leaving 7 bases between the germline ends. CDR3 length: 11 amino acids. Germline V gives CDR1 SQVTM, CDR2 ANQGSEA.

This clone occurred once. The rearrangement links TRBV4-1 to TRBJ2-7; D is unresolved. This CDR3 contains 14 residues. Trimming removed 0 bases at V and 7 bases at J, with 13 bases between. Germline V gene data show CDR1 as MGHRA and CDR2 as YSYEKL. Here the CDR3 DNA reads TGCGCCAGCAGCCAAGATCAAGGAATCCGGGAGCAGTACTTC. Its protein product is CASSQDQGIREQYF.

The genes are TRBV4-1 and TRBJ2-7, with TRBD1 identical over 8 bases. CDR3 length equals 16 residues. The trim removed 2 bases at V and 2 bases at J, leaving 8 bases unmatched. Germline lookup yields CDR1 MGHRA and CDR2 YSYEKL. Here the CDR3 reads CASSQPRQGSPYEQYF. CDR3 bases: TGCGCCAGCAGCCAACCTCGACAGGGGAGTCCCTACGAGCAGTACTTC.

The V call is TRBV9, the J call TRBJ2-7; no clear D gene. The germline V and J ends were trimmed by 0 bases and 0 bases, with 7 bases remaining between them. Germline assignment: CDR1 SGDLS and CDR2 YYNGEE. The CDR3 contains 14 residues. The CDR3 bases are TGTGCCAGCAGCGTAGGTCCGAACTCCTACGAGCAGTACTTC. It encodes CASSVGPNSYEQYF.

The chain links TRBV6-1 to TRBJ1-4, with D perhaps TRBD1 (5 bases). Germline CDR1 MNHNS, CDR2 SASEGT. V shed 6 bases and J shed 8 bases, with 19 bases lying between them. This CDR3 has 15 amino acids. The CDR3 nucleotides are TGTGCCAGCAGGGTCCTGGACGGCGGGGGAGAAAAACTGTTTTTT. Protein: CASRVLDGGGEKLFF.